This T cell receptor (beta chain) derives from a study of cytomegalovirus exposure and HLA in healthy donors. The CDR3 is 15 amino acids. CDR1 is MNHEY and CDR2 is SMNVEV in the germline V gene (reference sequence). The V and J ends lost 3 bases and 1 base respectively, with 9 bases between them. The PCR employed 60 Vbeta primers together with 13 Jbeta primers. Profiled with immunoSEQ multiplex PCR; TCRdb holds only in-frame clones, not every one. The profile shows about 130,000 clones, 80% of them singletons. Material for sequencing was PBMCs. The receptor comes from a woman between 40 and 55 years old in good health and CMV-seronegative. V and J are TRBV27 and TRBJ2-2, with D maybe TRBD2 (6 bases). The CDR3: CASSFGAGNTGELFF. The CDR3 nucleotides read TGTGCCAGCAGTTTTGGAGCGGGGAACACCGGGGAGCTGTTTTTT.